The sequence of this T cell receptor (beta chain) was determined in a study of cytomegalovirus exposure and HLA in healthy donors. About the study: Most donors, approximately 82% of roughly 400 genotyped, fell in the Caucasian-associated ancestry cluster.

This CDR3 contains 14 residues. Between the trimmed V and J ends, which lost 0 bases and 1 base, there was a span of 7 bases. Germline V gene sequence: CDR1 MNHEY, CDR2 SVGAGI. Study results and limitations: Among TCR beta chains, those listed as cytomegalovirus-associated numbered over 150. Common viral pathogens were later found to be apparently linked to several of the most significant clusters.

This clone was counted a few times. The antigen is unknown. Primers: 60 Vbeta forward and 13 Jbeta reverse. Produced via immunoSEQ multiplex PCR; TCRdb's table is partial and in-frame only. Of 150,000 to 200,000 clones in the sample, roughly 80% were seen once. The source is a man in his forties in good health and CMV-seropositive. This rearrangement joins TRBV6-5 to TRBJ2-7; no clear D. Specimen: PBMCs. CDR3 sequence: CASSYSAASYEQYF. The DNA of the CDR3 is TGTGCCAGCAGTTACTCGGCAGCGTCCTACGAGCAGTACTTC.